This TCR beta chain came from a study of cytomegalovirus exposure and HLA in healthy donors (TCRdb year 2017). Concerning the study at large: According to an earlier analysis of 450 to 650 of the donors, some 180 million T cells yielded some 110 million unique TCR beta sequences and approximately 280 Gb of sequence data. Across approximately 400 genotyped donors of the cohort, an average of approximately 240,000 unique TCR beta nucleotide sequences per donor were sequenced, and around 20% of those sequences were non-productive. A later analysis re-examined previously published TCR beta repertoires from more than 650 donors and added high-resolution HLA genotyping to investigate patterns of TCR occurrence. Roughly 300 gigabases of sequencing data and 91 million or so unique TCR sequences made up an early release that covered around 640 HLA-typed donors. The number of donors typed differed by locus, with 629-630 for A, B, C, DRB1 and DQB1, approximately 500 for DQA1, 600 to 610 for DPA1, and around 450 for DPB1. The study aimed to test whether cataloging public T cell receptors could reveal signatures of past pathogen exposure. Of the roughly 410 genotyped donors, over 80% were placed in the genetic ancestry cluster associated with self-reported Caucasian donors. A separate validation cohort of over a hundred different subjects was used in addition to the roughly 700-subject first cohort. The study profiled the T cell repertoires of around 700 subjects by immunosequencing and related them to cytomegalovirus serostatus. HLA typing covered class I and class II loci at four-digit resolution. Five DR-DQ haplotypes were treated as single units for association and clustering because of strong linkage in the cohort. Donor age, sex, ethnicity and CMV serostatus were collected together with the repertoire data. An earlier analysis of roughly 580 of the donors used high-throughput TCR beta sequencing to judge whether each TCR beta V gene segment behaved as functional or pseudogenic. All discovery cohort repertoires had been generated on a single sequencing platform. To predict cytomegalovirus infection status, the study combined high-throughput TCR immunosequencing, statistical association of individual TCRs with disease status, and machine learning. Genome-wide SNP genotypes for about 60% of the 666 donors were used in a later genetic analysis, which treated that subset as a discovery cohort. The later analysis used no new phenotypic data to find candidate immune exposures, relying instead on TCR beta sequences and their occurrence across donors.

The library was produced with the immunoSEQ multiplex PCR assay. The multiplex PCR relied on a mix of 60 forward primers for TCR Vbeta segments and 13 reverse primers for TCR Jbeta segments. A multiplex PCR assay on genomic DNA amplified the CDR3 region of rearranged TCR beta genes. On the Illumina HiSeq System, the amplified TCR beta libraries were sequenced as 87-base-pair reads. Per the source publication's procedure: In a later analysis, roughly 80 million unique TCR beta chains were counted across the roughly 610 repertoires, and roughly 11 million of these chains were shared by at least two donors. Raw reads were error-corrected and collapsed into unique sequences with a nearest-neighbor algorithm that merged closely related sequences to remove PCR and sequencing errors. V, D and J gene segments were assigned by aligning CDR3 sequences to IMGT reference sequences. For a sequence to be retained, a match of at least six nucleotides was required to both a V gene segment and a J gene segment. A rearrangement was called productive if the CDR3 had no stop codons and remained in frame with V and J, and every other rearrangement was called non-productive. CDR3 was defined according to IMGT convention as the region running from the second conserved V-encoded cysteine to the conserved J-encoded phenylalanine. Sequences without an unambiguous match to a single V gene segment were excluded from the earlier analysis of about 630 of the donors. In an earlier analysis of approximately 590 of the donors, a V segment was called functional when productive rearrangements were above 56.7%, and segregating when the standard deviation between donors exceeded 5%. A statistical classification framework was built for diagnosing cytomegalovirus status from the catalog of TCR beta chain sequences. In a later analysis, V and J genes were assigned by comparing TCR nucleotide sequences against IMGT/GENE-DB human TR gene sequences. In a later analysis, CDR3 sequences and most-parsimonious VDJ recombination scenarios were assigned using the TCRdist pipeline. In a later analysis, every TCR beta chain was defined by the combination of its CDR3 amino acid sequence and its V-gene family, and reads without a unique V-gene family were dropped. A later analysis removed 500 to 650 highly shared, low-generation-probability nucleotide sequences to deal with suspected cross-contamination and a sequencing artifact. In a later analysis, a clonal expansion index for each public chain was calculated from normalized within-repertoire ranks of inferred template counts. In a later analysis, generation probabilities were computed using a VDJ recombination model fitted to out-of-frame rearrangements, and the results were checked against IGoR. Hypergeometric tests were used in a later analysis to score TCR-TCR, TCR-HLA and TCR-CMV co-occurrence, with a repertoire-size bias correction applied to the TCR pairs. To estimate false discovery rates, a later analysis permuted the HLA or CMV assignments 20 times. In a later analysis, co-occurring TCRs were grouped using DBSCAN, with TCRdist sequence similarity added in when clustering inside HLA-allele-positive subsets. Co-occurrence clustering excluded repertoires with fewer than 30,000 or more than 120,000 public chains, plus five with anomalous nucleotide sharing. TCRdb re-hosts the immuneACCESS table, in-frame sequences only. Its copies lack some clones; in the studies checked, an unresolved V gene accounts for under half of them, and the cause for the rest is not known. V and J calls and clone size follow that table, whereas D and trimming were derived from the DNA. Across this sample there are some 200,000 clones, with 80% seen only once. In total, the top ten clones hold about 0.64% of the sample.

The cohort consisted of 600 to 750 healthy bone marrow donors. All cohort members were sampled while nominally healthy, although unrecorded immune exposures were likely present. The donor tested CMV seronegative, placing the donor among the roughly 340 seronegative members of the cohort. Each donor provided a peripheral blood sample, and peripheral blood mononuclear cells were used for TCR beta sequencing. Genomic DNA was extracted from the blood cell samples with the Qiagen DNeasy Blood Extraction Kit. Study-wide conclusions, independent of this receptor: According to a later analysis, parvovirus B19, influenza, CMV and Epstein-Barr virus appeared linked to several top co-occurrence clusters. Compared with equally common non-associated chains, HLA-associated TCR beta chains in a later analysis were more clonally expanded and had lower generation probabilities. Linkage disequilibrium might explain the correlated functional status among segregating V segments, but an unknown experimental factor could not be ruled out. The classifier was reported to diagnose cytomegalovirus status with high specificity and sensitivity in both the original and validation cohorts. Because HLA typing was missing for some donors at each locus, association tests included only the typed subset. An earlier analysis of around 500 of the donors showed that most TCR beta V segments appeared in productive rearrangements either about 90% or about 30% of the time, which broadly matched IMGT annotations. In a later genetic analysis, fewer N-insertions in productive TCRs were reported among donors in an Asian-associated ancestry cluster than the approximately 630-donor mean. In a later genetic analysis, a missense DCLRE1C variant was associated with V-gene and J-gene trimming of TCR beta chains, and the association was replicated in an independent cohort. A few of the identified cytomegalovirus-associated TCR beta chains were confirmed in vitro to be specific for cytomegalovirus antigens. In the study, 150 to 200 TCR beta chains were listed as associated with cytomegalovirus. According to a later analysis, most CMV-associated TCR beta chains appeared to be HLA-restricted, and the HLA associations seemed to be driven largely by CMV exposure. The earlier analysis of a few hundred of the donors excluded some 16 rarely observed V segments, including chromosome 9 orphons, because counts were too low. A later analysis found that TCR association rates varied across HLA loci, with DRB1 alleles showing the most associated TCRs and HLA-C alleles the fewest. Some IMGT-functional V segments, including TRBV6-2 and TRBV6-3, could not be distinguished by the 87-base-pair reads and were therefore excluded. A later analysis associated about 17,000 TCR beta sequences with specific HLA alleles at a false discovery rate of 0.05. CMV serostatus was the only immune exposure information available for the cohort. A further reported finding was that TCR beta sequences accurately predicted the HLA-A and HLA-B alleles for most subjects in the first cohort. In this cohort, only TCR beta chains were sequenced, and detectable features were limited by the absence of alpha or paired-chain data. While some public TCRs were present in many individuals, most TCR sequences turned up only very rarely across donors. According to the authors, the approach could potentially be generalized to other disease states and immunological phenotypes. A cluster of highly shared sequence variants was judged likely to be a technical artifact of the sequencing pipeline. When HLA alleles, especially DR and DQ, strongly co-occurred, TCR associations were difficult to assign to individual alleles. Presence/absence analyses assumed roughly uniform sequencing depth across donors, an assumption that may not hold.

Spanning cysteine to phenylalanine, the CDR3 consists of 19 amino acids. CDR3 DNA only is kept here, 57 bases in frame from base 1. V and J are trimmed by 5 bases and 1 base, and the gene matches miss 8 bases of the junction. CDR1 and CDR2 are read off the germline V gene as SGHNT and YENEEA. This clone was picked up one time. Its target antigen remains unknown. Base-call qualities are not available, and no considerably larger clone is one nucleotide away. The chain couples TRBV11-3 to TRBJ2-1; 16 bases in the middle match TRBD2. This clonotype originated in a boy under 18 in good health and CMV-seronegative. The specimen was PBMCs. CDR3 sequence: CASSPAGTSGGVSYNEQFF. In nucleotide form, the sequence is TGTGCCAGCAGCCCCGCCGGGACTAGCGGGGGGGTATCCTACAATGAGCAGTTCTTC.